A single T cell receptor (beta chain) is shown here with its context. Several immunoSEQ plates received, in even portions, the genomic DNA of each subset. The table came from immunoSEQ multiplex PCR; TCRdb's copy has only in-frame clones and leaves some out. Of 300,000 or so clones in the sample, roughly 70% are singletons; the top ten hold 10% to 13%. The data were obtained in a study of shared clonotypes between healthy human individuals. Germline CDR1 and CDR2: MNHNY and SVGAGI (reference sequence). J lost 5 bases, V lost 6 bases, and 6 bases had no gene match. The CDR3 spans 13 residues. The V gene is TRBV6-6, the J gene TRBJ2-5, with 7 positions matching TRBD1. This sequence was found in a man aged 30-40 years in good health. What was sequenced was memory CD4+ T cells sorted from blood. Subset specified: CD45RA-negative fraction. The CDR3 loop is CASRRQGKETQYF. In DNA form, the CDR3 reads TGTGCCAGCAGAAGACAGGGAAAGGAGACCCAGTACTTC.